The 9 T cell receptor beta chains below were found in one sample sequenced in a study of Tregs in tolerant kidney transplant recipients. TCRdb's copy holds only in-frame clones and misses some; the assay was immunoSEQ multiplex PCR. Altogether under 95,000 clones are present, around 93% being singletons, with the ten largest covering about 0.36%. The sequencing used Tregs from blood, collected before the transplant. All receptors come from a human donor who received a combined kidney and bone marrow transplant.

This sequence joins TRBV6-1 and TRBJ2-7, with 7 positions matching TRBD1. Germline loops: CDR1 MNHNS, CDR2 SASEGT. The CDR3 sequence is 13 residues long. The ends lost 4 bases at V and 2 bases at J; junction bases unmatched: 2. The CDR3 coding sequence is TGTGCCAGCAGTGTCGACAGGGCCTACGAGCAGTACTTC. This encodes CASSVDRAYEQYF.

The CDR3 loop reads CASSLGGLDYEQYF. The DNA of the CDR3 is TGTGCCAGCAGCTTGGGGGGTCTGGACTACGAGCAGTACTTC. The V and J genes are TRBV5-4 and TRBJ2-7; D remains ambiguous. This CDR3 contains 14 residues. In germline, CDR1 is SGHNT, CDR2 YYREEE (reference sequence). The germline V and J ends were trimmed by 0 bases and 3 bases, with 10 bases remaining between them.

The rearrangement joins TRBV7-2 to TRBJ2-5, with D hard to call. The length of the CDR3 is 15 residues. The germline V gene has CDR1 SGHTA and CDR2 FQGNSA. V dropped 1 base and J dropped 4 bases, with 13 bases sitting between them. CDR3 nucleotides: TGTGCCAGCAGCTTAGACAGCTCTCCGCCAGAGACCCAGTACTTC. Residues: CASSLDSSPPETQYF.

Only one count was recorded for this clone. The V and J genes are TRBV5-1 and TRBJ2-3, with D possibly being TRBD2 (5 bases). The germline V gene has CDR1 SGHRS and CDR2 YFSETQ. Deletions cut 0 bases from V and 0 bases from J, with 14 bases between. The CDR3 contains 17 residues. Written as DNA, the CDR3 is TGCGCCAGCAGCTTGGTGCCGGGATCCACTAGCACAGATACGCAGTATTTT. It translates to CASSLVPGSTSTDTQYF. The whole variable domain, filled in from reference TRBV5-1 and TRBJ2-3, reads KAGVTQTPRYLIKTRGQQVTLSCSPISGHRSVSWYQQTPGQGLQFLFEYFSETQRNKGNFPGRFSGRQFSNSRSEMNVSTLELGDSALYLCASSLVPGSTSTDTQYFGPGTRLTVL.

The chain links TRBV11-2 to TRBJ2-5; 7 positions match TRBD1. Trimming took 5 bases from V and 3 from J; bases not matched to a gene: 6. Germline CDR1 reads SGHAT; CDR2 reads FQNNGV. The CDR3 totals 14 residues. DNA for the CDR3: TGTGCCAGCAGCCTGGGGCAGGGGGAAGAGACCCAGTACTTC. Protein: CASSLGQGEETQYF.

The chain employs TRBV18 and TRBJ1-1, with D possibly matching TRBD1 (5 bases). CDR1 is KGHSH and CDR2 is LQKENI in the germline V gene. This CDR3 contains 14 residues. With 3 bases removed from V and 3 bases from J, the gap between germline ends came to 11 bases. Here the CDR3 reads CASSPDPGYTEAFF. The DNA for the CDR3 is TGTGCCAGCTCACCTGATCCAGGGTACACTGAAGCTTTCTTT. The full variable domain, with the rest looked up from reference TRBV18 and TRBJ1-1, is NAGVMQNPRHLVRRRGQEARLRCSPMKGHSHVYWYRQLPEEGLKFMVYLQKENIIDESGMPKERFSAEFPKEGPSILRIQQVVRGDSAAYFCASSPDPGYTEAFFGQGTRLTVV.

The chain is built from TRBV29-1 and TRBJ2-7, with D unresolved. The germline V and J ends were trimmed by 3 bases and 1 base, with 10 bases remaining between them. Germline V gene sequence: CDR1 SQVTM, CDR2 ANQGSEA. The CDR3 runs 13 residues. The CDR3 DNA follows: TGCAGCGTTGACAGGCCCAATTCCTACGAGCAGTACTTC. Translated: CSVDRPNSYEQYF.

The chain has TRBV6-5 and TRBJ2-7; either TRBD1 or TRBD2 may supply D (5 bases each). The CDR3 is made up of 13 amino acids. V was trimmed by 4 bases and J by 7 bases, leaving 14 bases between them. Germline CDR1 reads MNHEY; CDR2 reads SVGAGI. The CDR3: CASSLRDRGEQYF. The CDR3 DNA sequence: TGTGCCAGCAGTTTAAGGGACCGAGGAGAGCAGTACTTC.

This chain uses TRBV13 with TRBJ2-2; D might be TRBD2 (5 bases). From germline, CDR1 is PRHDT and CDR2 FYEKMQ (reference sequence). The ends were cut back, 2 bases at V and 3 bases at J, with 7 bases in the middle. The CDR3 is 14 amino acids. CDR3 sequence (DNA): TGTGCCAGCAGCTTACTAGCCTACACCGGGGAGCTGTTTTTT. Translating gives CASSLLAYTGELFF.